This T cell receptor beta chain was identified in a study of blood T cell repertoires in COVID-19. In the study overall: T cells, B-cell-depleted T cells, or PBMCs supplied cDNA or gDNA.

This clone was counted only a few times. Measured with immunoSEQ multiplex PCR; TCRdb has only the in-frame clones, and not every one. The sample includes roughly 300,000 clones, around 86% of them seen just once. The trim removed 5 bases at V and 7 bases at J, leaving 7 bases unmatched. Germline assignment: CDR1 SGHTA and CDR2 FQGNSA. This CDR3 has 13 amino acids. This TCR came from a woman aged 55-69 years with active or convalescent COVID-19. Source material: peripheral blood. The rearrangement joins TRBV7-2 to TRBJ1-1, with 7 bases fitting TRBD1. The CDR3 is CASSADRVNEAFF. CDR3 nucleotide sequence: TGTGCCAGCAGCGCCGACAGGGTAAATGAAGCTTTCTTT.